This T cell receptor beta chain originates from a study of T cells in Graves' hyperthyroidism and ophthalmopathy (dated by TCRdb to between 2017 and 2020). General notes on the study: Peripheral blood was collected at initial diagnosis, before any treatment. To identify distinguishing TCR V-J signatures, a discovery cohort of about 100 patients was used, comprising 43 with Graves' ophthalmopathy and approximately 58 with stable Graves' hyperthyroidism. Whether ophthalmopathy could be predicted prospectively was tested in an independent validation cohort made up of some 20 hyperthyroidism patients plus 17 patients who later progressed to ophthalmopathy. The 75 to 100 discovery patients were randomly split 7:3 into training and test sets. In roughly six Graves' hyperthyroidism patients, the study also compared T-cell repertoires from thyroid tissue with T-cell repertoires from blood. Once sampling was done, hyperthyroidism patients were given methimazole at a starting dose of 30 mg daily, whereas ophthalmopathy patients were given high-dose intravenous methylprednisolone. The paper reports TCR Vbeta CDR3 sequencing of roughly 140 peripheral blood samples: under 45 ophthalmopathy, about 75 hyperthyroidism and some 17 progressor patients.

Overall study outcomes, separate from this receptor: Most expanded thyroid clonotypes (frequency above 0.001) were also found in blood, which suggests that blood repertoires may mirror thyroid immune responses. In cross-validation, a model built on a 13 V-J signature told ophthalmopathy apart from stable hyperthyroidism with approximately 90% sensitivity and around 81% specificity, and in testing the same model reached 80%/75%. In validation, the model predicted progression to ophthalmopathy with 55% to 71% sensitivity and over 72% specificity, a median of roughly seven months before onset. Sample size was not statistically predetermined, and investigators were not blinded to group allocation.

Stable Graves' hyperthyroidism was defined as no progression to ophthalmopathy during 18 months of follow-up. The hyperthyroidism patients were between 18 and 65 years old and newly diagnosed, with a disease duration of less than 2 months. Patients with uncontrolled infections, other autoimmune diseases, pregnancy or lactation were excluded. Clinical symptoms, serum thyroxine and TRAb, thyroid ultrasound, and orbital computed tomography formed the basis for the diagnoses. PBMCs were isolated from about 10 ml of fresh peripheral blood by Ficoll-Paque density gradient centrifugation. Trizol reagent was used to extract total RNA, and RNA quality was then checked on an Agilent 2100 Bioanalyzer. Per the germline V gene (reference sequence), DFQATT is the CDR1 and SNEGSKA is the CDR2. At the junction V is shortened by 5 bases and J by 8 bases, with 20 bases in between. The CDR3, cysteine through phenylalanine, is 14 amino acids long. Only the CDR3 part of the read is kept: 42 bases, read in frame from the first base.

The TCR beta CDR3 regions were amplified from RNA transcripts. The first round of RT-PCR for the TCR CDR3 was performed with the HTBI primer set and the Qiagen OneStep RT-PCR kit. The libraries were constructed in a second round of multiplex PCR and then size-selected and purified. Paired-end sequencing of the libraries was performed with 100 bp reads on an Illumina HiSeq2000. The source study handled its data this way. SOAPnuke was used to process the raw data, throwing out any read that contained adapters or uncalled bases, had a mean Phred below 15, or lacked an exact constant-primer or identifier match. COPE v1.2.5 was used to merge high-quality paired reads, and clonotypes were defined as unique nucleotide sequences. Clonotypes were aligned to IMGT TRBV, TRBD and TRBJ reference segments using MiTCR v1.1. Analysis was restricted to V-J combinations with a frequency above 0.0001, which covered over 98% of repertoires. A TCS score was defined as the ratio between F50 (clonal expansion) and ExV (chaos), using BLOSUM62-based TCRdist between CDR3 peptides within each V-J. Welch's t-statistics and random forest reduced around 550 V-J features to roughly 13, which were used in a naive Bayes classifier (R e1071). TCRdb reprocessed the public reads (quality trimming at Q25 with fastp, clone calling with MiXCR) and kept in-frame beta chains. Rows are unified per CDR3 protein, each entry keeping the most common DNA and genes. The V and J calls here are based on TCRdb, not the publication. This sample lists some 560,000 distinct CDR3 sequences; around a sixth were detected once. The leading ten clones occupy around 7.8% of the sample.

This clonotype was recorded many times. This receptor's antigen is unknown. Per-nucleotide qualities are absent, and no much larger clonotype sits a single base away. The receptor chain draws on TRBV20-1 and TRBJ2-3; the D segment may tentatively be TRBD1 or TRBD2, each giving 5 matched bases. Sequenced: blood. The clonotype comes from a woman aged 30 to 39 with Graves' hyperthyroidism. The DNA sequence is given as TGCAGTGCTGAAGGGACCTACCAGAGGGGTACGCAGTATTTT. This codes for CSAEGTYQRGTQYF.